This record looks at one T cell receptor beta chain sequence and its context. Its antigen is still unknown. Clones were sequenced by immunoSEQ multiplex PCR, and TCRdb holds only the in-frame ones, with some missing. Of about 66,000 clones in the sample, 65% to 80% are singletons; the top ten hold 2.4%. This sample was included in a study of vaccination effects on CD4 cells after COVID-19. Overall study findings and caveats: In the late period after vaccination, infection- and vaccine-induced clones contracted markedly.

CDR3 length: 17 amino acids. Germline CDR1 LNHDA, CDR2 SQIVND (reference sequence). Germline trimming cut 2 bases from V and 2 bases from J; bases unmatched to any gene: 10. Researchers isolated CD4+ T cells once approximately ten days of culture had elapsed. Every participant took two doses of the BNT162b2 or mRNA-1273 vaccine. The sample in question was CD4+ T cells from PBMCs cultured without peptide, obtained after COVID-19 vaccination. The chain uses TRBV19 and TRBJ1-1, with 8 nucleotides matching TRBD1. This TCR came from a human donor who received a COVID-19 vaccine. The CDR3: CASSIRPGQARNTEAFF. The DNA of the CDR3 is TGTGCCAGTAGTATACGACCGGGACAGGCCCGTAACACTGAAGCTTTCTTT.